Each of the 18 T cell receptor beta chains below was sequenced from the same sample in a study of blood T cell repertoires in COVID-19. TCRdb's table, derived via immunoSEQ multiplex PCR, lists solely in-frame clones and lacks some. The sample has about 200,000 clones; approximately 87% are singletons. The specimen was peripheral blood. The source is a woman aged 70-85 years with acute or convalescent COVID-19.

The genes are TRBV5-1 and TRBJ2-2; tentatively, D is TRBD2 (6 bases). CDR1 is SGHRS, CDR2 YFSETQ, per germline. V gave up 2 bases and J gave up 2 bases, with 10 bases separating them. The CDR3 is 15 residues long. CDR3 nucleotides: TGCGCCAGCAGCTTCGCGGGACCTAACACCGGGGAGCTGTTTTTT. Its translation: CASSFAGPNTGELFF.

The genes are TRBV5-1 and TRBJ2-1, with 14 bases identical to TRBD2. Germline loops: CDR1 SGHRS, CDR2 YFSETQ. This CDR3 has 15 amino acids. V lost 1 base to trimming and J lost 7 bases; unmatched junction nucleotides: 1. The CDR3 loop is CASSLRLAGGNEQFF. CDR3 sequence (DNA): TGCGCCAGCAGCTTGCGACTAGCGGGAGGGAATGAGCAGTTCTTC. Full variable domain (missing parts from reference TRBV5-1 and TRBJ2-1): KAGVTQTPRYLIKTRGQQVTLSCSPISGHRSVSWYQQTPGQGLQFLFEYFSETQRNKGNFPGRFSGRQFSNSRSEMNVSTLELGDSALYLCASSLRLAGGNEQFFGPGTRLTVL.

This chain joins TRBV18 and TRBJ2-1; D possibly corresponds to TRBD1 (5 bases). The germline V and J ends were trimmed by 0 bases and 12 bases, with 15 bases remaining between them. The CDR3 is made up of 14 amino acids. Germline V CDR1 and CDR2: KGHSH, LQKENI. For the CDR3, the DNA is TGTGCCAGCTCACCACCGGGGCTGGTAATGATGCAGTTCTTC. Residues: CASSPPGLVMMQFF.

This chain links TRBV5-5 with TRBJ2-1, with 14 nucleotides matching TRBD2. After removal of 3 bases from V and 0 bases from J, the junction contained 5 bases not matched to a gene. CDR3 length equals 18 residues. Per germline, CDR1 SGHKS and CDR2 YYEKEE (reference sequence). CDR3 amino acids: CASSSGLAGDTSYNEQFF. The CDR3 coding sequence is TGTGCCAGCAGCTCGGGACTAGCGGGGGACACCTCCTACAATGAGCAGTTCTTC. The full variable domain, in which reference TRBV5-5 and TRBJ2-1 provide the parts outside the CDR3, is DAGVTQSPTHLIKTRGQQVTLRCSPISGHKSVSWYQQVLGQGPQFIFQYYEKEERGRGNFPDRFSARQFPNYSSELNVNALLLGDSALYLCASSSGLAGDTSYNEQFFGPGTRLTVL.

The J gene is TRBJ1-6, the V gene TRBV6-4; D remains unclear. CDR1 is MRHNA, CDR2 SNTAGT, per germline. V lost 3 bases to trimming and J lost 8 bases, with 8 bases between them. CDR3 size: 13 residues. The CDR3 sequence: CASSEARDSPLHF. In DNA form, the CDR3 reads TGTGCCAGCAGTGAAGCTCGGGATTCACCCCTCCACTTT.

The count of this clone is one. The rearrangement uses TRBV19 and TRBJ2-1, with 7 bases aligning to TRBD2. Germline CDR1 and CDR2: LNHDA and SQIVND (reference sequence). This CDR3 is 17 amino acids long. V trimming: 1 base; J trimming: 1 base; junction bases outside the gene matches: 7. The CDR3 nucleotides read TGTGCCAGTAGTATAGGAAAATCGGGGGGATCCTACAATGAGCAGTTCTTC. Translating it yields CASSIGKSGGSYNEQFF.

The CDR3 loop reads CASSLMGQGRSYGYTF. DNA of the CDR3: TGTGCCAGCAGCCTAATGGGGCAAGGGAGGAGCTATGGCTACACCTTC. The chain links TRBV5-4 to TRBJ1-2, with D maybe TRBD1 (5 bases). CDR3 size: 16 residues. The V end lost 4 bases, the J end lost 4 bases, and 20 bases lay between the germline ends. CDR1 and CDR2 from the germline V gene are SGHNT and YYREEE (reference sequence).

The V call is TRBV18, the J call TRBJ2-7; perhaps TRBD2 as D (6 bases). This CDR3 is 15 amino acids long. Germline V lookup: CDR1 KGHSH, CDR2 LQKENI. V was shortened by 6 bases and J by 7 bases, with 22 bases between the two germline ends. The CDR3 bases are TGTGCCAGCTCGCCTCGACTGGAGGGCCGACGAGAGCAGTACTTC. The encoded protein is CASSPRLEGRREQYF.

CDR3: CASSQGSLGYGYTF. The DNA for the CDR3 is TGTGCCAGCAGCCAAGGGTCCCTAGGCTATGGCTACACCTTC. This chain uses TRBV3-1 (or the pseudogene TRBV3-2) with TRBJ1-2, with no clear D. Trimming pared 1 base from V and 4 bases from J, leaving 10 bases between. The CDR3 is made up of 14 amino acids. Germline V gene sequence: CDR1 LGHDT, CDR2 YNNKEL (reference sequence).

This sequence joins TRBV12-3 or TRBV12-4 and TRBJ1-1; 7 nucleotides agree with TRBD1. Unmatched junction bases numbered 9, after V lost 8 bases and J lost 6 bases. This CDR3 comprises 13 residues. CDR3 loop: CASRRGGRSEAFF. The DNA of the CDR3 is TGTGCCAGCCGGAGAGGGGGCCGGTCTGAAGCTTTCTTT.

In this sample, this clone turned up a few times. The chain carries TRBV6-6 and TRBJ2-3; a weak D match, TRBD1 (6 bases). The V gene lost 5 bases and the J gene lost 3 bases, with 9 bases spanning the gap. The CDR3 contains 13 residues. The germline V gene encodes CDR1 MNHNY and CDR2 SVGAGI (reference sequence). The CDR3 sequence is CASSPRGTDTQYF. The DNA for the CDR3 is TGTGCCAGCAGTCCCAGGGGTACAGATACGCAGTATTTT.

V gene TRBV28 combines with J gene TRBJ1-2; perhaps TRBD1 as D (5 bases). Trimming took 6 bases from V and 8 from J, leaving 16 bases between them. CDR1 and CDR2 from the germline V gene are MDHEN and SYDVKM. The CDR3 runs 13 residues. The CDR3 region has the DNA TGTGCCAGCAGACTAGCAGGGCGGGAGGGCTACACCTTC. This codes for CASRLAGREGYTF.

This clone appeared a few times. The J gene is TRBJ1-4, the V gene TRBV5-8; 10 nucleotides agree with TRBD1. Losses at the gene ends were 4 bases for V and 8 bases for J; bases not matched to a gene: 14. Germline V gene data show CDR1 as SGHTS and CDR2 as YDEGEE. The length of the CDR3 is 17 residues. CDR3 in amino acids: CASSRGQGIGGQEKLFF. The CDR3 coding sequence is TGTGCCAGCAGCCGGGGACAGGGGATCGGTGGGCAGGAAAAACTGTTTTTT.

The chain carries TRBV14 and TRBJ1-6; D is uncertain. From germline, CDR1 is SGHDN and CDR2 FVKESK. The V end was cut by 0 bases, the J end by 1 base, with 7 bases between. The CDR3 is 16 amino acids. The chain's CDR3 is CASSQDRGSYNSPLHF. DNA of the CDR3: TGTGCCAGCAGCCAAGATCGGGGATCCTATAATTCACCCCTCCACTTT.

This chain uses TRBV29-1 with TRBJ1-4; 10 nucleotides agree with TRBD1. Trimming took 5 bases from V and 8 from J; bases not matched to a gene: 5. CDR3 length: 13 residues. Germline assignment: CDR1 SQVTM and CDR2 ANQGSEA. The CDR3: CSVLSGQGEKLFF. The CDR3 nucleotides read TGCAGCGTTCTTTCGGGACAGGGGGAAAAACTGTTTTTT. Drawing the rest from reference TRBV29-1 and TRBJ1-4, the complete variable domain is SAVISQKPSRDICQRGTSLTIQCQVDSQVTMMFWYRQQPGQSLTLIATANQGSEATYESGFVIDKFPISRPNLTFSTLTVSNMSPEDSSIYLCSVLSGQGEKLFFGSGTQLSVL.

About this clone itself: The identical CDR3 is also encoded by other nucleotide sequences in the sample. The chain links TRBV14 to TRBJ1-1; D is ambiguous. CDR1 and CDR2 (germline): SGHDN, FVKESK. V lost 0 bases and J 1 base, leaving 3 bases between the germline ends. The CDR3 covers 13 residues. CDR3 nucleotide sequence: TGTGCCAGCAGCCAAGACTGGAACACTGAAGCTTTCTTT. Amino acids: CASSQDWNTEAFF.

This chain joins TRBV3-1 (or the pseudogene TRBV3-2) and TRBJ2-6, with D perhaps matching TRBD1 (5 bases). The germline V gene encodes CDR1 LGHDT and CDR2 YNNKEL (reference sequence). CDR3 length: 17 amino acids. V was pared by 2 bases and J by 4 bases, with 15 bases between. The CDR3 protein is CASSQSLMTVGANVLTF. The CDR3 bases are TGTGCCAGCAGCCAATCCCTTATGACAGTCGGGGCCAACGTCCTGACTTTC.

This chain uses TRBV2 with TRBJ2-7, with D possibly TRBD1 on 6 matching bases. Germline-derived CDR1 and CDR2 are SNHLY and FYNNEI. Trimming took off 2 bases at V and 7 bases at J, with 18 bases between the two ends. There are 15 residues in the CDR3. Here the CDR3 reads CASSEHGDNPREQYF. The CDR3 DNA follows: TGTGCCAGCAGTGAACATGGGGACAACCCGAGGGAGCAGTACTTC. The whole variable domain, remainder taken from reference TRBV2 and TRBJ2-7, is EPEVTQTPSHQVTQMGQEVILRCVPISNHLYFYWYRQILGQKVEFLVSFYNNEISEKSEIFDDQFSVERPDGSNFTLKIRSTKLEDSAMYFCASSEHGDNPREQYFGPGTRLTVT.